This TCR beta chain was sequenced in a study of T cells in Graves' hyperthyroidism and ophthalmopathy. Study findings and constraints: Model predictions of ophthalmopathy came a median approximately seven months before onset. In blood, most of the thyroid clonotypes expanded above 0.001 were also present.

RNA transcripts yielded amplified TCR beta CDR3 regions. The HTBI primer set drove a first-round RT-PCR of the TCR CDR3. Via MiXCR, TCRdb re-called the multiplex PCR reads, giving one row per CDR3 protein. This table holds 500,000 to 600,000 distinct CDR3 sequences, about 43% found once. Concerning this clonotype itself: The antigen is unknown.

The patients, who ranged from 18 to 65 in age, presented with newly diagnosed hyperthyroidism lasting under 2 months. This clonotype originated in a woman in her late teens or twenties with Graves' hyperthyroidism. The specimen sequenced was peripheral blood or thyroid tissue (not recorded which).

This CDR3 is CSAPHRTGDTEAFF. CDR3 DNA sequence: TGCAGTGCTCCCCATCGGACAGGGGACACTGAAGCTTTCTTT. The chain links TRBV20-1 to TRBJ1-1; 9 positions agree with TRBD1. The junction had 7 bases not matched to a gene; V was cut back by 5 bases and J by 3 bases. Germline CDR1 and CDR2: DFQATT and SNEGSKA (reference sequence). CDR3 length equals 14 residues.